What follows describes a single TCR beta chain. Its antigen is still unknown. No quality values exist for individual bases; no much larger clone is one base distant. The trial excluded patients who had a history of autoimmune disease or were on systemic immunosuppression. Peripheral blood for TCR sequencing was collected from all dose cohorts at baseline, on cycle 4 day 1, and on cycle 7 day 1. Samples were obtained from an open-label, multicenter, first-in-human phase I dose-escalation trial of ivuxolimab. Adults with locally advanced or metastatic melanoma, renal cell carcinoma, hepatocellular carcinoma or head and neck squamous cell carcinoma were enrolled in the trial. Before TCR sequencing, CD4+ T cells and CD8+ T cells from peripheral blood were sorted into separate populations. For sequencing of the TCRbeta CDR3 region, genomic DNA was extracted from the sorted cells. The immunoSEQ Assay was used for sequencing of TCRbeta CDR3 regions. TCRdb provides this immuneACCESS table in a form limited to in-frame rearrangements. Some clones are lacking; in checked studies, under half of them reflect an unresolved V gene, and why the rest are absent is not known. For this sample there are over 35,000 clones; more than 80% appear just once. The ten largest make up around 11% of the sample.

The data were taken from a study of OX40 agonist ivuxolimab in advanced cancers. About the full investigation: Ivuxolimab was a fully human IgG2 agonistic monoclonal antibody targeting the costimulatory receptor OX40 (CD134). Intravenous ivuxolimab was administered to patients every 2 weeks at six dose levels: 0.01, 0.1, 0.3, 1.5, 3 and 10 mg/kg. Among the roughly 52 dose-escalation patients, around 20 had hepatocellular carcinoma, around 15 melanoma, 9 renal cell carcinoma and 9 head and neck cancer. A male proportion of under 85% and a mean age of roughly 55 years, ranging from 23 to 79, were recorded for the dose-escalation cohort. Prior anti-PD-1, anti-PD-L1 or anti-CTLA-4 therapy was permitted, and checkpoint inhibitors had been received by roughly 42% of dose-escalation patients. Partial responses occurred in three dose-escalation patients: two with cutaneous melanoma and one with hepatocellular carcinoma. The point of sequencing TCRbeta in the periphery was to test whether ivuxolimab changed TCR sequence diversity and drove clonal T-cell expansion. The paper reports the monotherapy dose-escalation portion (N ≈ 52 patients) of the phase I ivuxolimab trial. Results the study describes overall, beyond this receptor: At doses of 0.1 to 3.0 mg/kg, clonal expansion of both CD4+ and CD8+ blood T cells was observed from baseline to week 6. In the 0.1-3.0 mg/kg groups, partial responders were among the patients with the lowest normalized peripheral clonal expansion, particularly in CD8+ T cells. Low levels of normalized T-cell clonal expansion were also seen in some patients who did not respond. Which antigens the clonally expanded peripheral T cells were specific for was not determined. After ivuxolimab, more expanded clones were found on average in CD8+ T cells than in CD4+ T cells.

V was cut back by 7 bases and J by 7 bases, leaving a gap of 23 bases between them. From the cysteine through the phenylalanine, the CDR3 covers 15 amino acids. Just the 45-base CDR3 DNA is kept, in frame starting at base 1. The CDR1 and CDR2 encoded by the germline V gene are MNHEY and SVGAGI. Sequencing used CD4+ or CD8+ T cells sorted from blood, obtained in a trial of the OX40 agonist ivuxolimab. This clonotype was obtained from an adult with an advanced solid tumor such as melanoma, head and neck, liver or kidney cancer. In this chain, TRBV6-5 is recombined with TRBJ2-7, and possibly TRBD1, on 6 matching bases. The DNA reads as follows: TGTGCCAGCACCGCTGGAATAACAGGGACCGGGGAGCAGTACTTC. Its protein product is CASTAGITGTGEQYF.